The 5 T cell receptor beta chains below were found in one sample sequenced in a study of post-analysis software for immune sequencing data. The TCR beta cDNA libraries carried unique molecular identifiers. Each CDR3 protein is one row after TCRdb ran MiXCR on the PCR reads. The data hold hundreds of thousands of distinct CDR3 sequences, with around 40% observed a single time. No cognate antigen is known for these TCRs. Regarding the study as a whole: About five TRBV segments were more frequent in patients than controls; TRBV5-6, TRBV5-1 and TRBV20-1 belonged to this group.

Sample: blood. The receptor source for this set is a girl under 18 with multiple sclerosis.

This chain joins TRBV5-1 and TRBJ2-1; 12 bases fit TRBD2. The V segment lost 0 bases and the J segment 6 bases; nucleotides outside the gene matches: 7. The germline V gene has CDR1 SGHRS and CDR2 YFSETQ. CDR3 length equals 17 residues. The CDR3 nucleotides read TGCGCCAGCAGCTTGGGACTAGCGGGAGTTACTGTCAATGAGCAGTTCTTC. It is translated as CASSLGLAGVTVNEQFF.

This chain links TRBV2 with TRBJ2-5; 8 nucleotides agree with TRBD1. Germline V gene lookup returns CDR1 SNHLY and CDR2 FYNNEI. V shed 0 bases and J 0 bases; nucleotides not matched to a gene: 3. This CDR3 contains 16 residues. This chain's CDR3 is CASSEARTGYQETQYF. The CDR3 coding sequence is TGTGCCAGCAGTGAAGCGAGGACAGGGTACCAAGAGACCCAGTACTTC.

The chain links TRBV7-2 to TRBJ2-5; tentatively, D is TRBD1 (7 bases). V lost 2 bases and J 5 bases, leaving 12 bases between the germline ends. Germline V gene data show CDR1 as SGHTA and CDR2 as FQGNSA. There are 14 residues in the CDR3. The CDR3 reads CASSLWAGQETQYF. The CDR3 DNA follows: TGTGCCAGCAGCTTATGGGCGGGACAGGAGACCCAGTACTTC.

This clonotype was detected once. The rearrangement uses TRBV4-1 and TRBJ2-3, with no clear D. Germline CDR1 is MGHRA and CDR2 is YSYEKL. The ends were cut back, 3 bases at V and 1 base at J, with 5 bases in the middle. This CDR3 comprises 13 residues. The CDR3 nucleotides read TGCGCCAGCAGCCATCCGGGCACAGATACGCAGTATTTT. Translation: CASSHPGTDTQYF.

This chain uses TRBV27 with TRBJ2-1; 8 positions agree with TRBD1. Looked up from germline, CDR1 is MNHEY and CDR2 is SMNVEV (reference sequence). This CDR3 region has 14 residues. The V and J ends lost 4 bases and 8 bases, in that order; junction bases with no gene match: 7. The CDR3 DNA reads as TGTGCCAGCAGTTCCGTCGACAGGGGCGATGAGCAGTTCTTC. This gives the protein CASSSVDRGDEQFF.